A single sample is the source of the 29 T cell receptor beta chains below, sequenced in a study of prognosis after radiotherapy for stage I lung cancer. Two-round multiplex PCR amplified TCR beta CDR3 from genomic DNA. Specific primers for each TRBV and TRBJ gene were what first-round PCR used. In TCRdb, the multiplex PCR reads were re-called with MiXCR into one record per CDR3 protein. This sample has around 15,000 distinct CDR3 sequences, with roughly 50% found just once. Sequenced here: PBMCs, sampled before or after stereotactic body radiation therapy (not recorded which). The receptor source for this set is a donor over 45 with non-small cell lung cancer.

This clonotype occurred many times. Just one base apart from a much larger clone, this may be a read error. The chain has TRBV28 and TRBJ2-7; TRBD1 agrees at 7 bases. Germline values: CDR1 MDHEN, CDR2 SYDVKM. The CDR3 sequence is 15 residues long. The DNA for the CDR3 is TGTGCCAGCAGTTCCCCTCCGACAGGGCGCTACGAGCAGCACTTC. Encoded protein: CASSSPPTGRYEQHF.

V gene TRBV24-1 combines with J gene TRBJ2-7; 10 bases map to TRBD1. Germline trimming cut 4 bases from V and 4 bases from J; bases unmatched to any gene: 9. The length of the CDR3 is 16 residues. Germline lookup yields CDR1 KGHDR and CDR2 SFDVKD. The chain's CDR3 is CATSDGSDRGAYEQYF. In nucleotides, the CDR3 is TGTGCCACCAGTGACGGCTCGGACAGGGGGGCGTACGAGCAGTACTTC.

V is TRBV30 and J is TRBJ1-2; D not certain. There are 13 residues in the CDR3. The V gene lost 4 bases and the J gene lost 3 bases, with 12 bases spanning the gap. CDR1 and CDR2 (germline): GTSNPN, SVGIG (reference sequence). The CDR3 sequence: CAWTSAGDYGYTF. In DNA, the CDR3 is TGTGCCTGGACTTCAGCTGGGGACTATGGCTACACCTTC.

A note on this clonotype: This likely came from a read error, as a far larger clone is one base away. This rearrangement joins TRBV6-2 or TRBV6-3 to TRBJ1-2, with no clear D. The CDR3 has 15 amino acids. Germline V lookup: CDR1 MNHEY, CDR2 SVGEGT. CDR3 loop: CASSYSGQSYYCYTF. The CDR3 DNA follows: TGTGCCAGCAGTTACTCGGGCCAGAGTTACTATTGCTACACCTTC.

This clonotype was found many times. V usage is TRBV3-1 and J usage is TRBJ2-7; D is ambiguous. The CDR3 runs 12 residues. The V end was cut by 1 base, the J end by 7 bases, with 8 bases between. Germline V lookup: CDR1 LGHDT, CDR2 YNNKEL (reference sequence). DNA for the CDR3: TGTGCCAGCAGCCAAGCGAGAGGAGAGCAGTACTTC. Translating it yields CASSQARGEQYF.

A note on this clonotype: A much larger clone sits a single nucleotide away, making a read error possible. The chain has TRBV4-1 and TRBJ2-5; no clear D. Germline CDR1 MGHRA, CDR2 YSYEKL. The CDR3 spans 17 residues. Written as DNA, the CDR3 is TGCGCCAGCAGCAAAGATCCGCTCATGGCGAACCAAGAGACCCAGTACTTC. Its translation is CASSKDPLMANQETQYF.

This clonotype was counted many times. The V call is TRBV5-6, the J call TRBJ2-7; 9 bases line up with TRBD1. Germline lookup yields CDR1 SGHDT and CDR2 YYEEEE. The CDR3 is made up of 15 amino acids. The J segment lost 3 bases and the V segment lost 4 bases, leaving 8 bases of the junction unmatched. CDR3 sequence: CASSPRQGDYYEQYF. CDR3 nucleotides: TGTGCCAGCAGCCCTCGACAGGGGGACTACTACGAGCAGTACTTC.

The V call is TRBV12-3 or TRBV12-4, the J call TRBJ2-1; perhaps TRBD1 as D (5 bases). Trimming took 4 bases from V and 9 from J, leaving 7 bases between them. The length of the CDR3 is 11 residues. In DNA, the CDR3 is TGTGCCAGCAGTTCAGGGTTTGAGCAGTTCTTC. The encoded protein is CASSSGFEQFF.

This clonotype was recorded at least ten times. The chain combines TRBV15 with TRBJ1-1; possible D gene TRBD1, 5 bases. Deletions cut 0 bases from V and 5 bases from J, with 19 bases between. The CDR3 runs 17 residues. Germline CDR1 reads LNHNV; CDR2 reads YYDKDF (reference sequence). CDR3 nucleotides: TGTGCCACCAGCAGAGATGTTTGGGAGAGGGGCGATACTGAAGCTTTCTTT. Translation: CATSRDVWERGDTEAFF.

The CDR3 coding sequence is TGTGCCAGCAGTGAAAGGTCAGGGCTATCGGGTAACACCGGGGAGCTGTTTTTT. Amino acids: CASSERSGLSGNTGELFF. The V call is TRBV6-2 or TRBV6-3, the J call TRBJ2-2; tentative D call: TRBD1 (5 bases). CDR1 and CDR2 (germline): MNHEY, SVGEGT. This CDR3 is built from 18 residues. V lost 5 bases to trimming and J lost 2 bases, with 21 bases between them.

The genes are TRBV6-1 and TRBJ1-2; D is uncertain. V lost 6 bases to trimming and J lost 8 bases, with 22 bases between them. CDR1 MNHNS and CDR2 SASEGT come from the germline V gene. The CDR3 consists of 15 residues. The CDR3 region is CASRPQPQGLAGYTF. CDR3 nucleotide sequence: TGTGCCAGCAGACCACAACCCCAAGGTCTGGCAGGCTACACCTTC.

By sample fraction, this clonotype is medium-sized. J is TRBJ1-3 and V is TRBV30; D remains ambiguous. This CDR3 has 13 amino acids. Germline V gives CDR1 GTSNPN, CDR2 SVGIG (reference sequence). V was clipped by 0 bases and J by 3 bases, with 6 bases between them. DNA of the CDR3: TGTGCCTGGAGTGTAGTGTATGGAAACACCATATATTTT. Its protein is CAWSVVYGNTIYF.

Many counts were recorded for this clonotype. V and J are TRBV10-3 and TRBJ2-5; D might be TRBD2 (7 bases). CDR3 length equals 15 residues. Trimming pared 4 bases from V and 4 bases from J, leaving 16 bases between. Germline values: CDR1 ENHRY, CDR2 SYGVKD. CDR3 region: CAISAYGGAGETQYF. The CDR3, as DNA: TGTGCCATCAGTGCCTATGGGGGGGCGGGAGAGACCCAGTACTTC.

Only one count was recorded for this clonotype. The gene calls are TRBV7-9 and TRBJ1-2; 10 nucleotides line up with TRBD1. In germline, CDR1 is SEHNR, CDR2 FQNEAQ (reference sequence). The CDR3 is 15 amino acids. Losses at the gene ends were 7 bases for V and 6 bases for J; bases not matched to a gene: 11. The DNA of the CDR3 is TGTGCCAGCATCGAGGGACAGGGGAGGGTGCATGGCTACACCTTC. It codes for CASIEGQGRVHGYTF.

In this sample, this clonotype turned up many times. This chain joins TRBV20-1 and TRBJ1-1; 7 nucleotides match TRBD1. The junction had 11 bases not matched to a gene; V was cut back by 6 bases and J by 1 base. Germline V gene lookup returns CDR1 DFQATT and CDR2 SNEGSKA (reference sequence). The length of the CDR3 is 15 residues. The chain's CDR3 is CSAPSQGQTNTEAFF. DNA for the CDR3: TGCAGTGCCCCAAGTCAGGGACAGACGAACACTGAAGCTTTCTTT.

The CDR3 region is CASRSFSGRAGRNEQFF. The CDR3 DNA reads as TGTGCCAGCAGATCTTTTAGCGGGAGGGCGGGGAGGAATGAGCAGTTCTTC. The chain couples TRBV27 to TRBJ2-1; 11 bases are shared with TRBD2. CDR3 length: 17 residues. The ends lost 6 bases at V and 7 bases at J; junction bases unmatched: 14. Germline CDR1 is MNHEY and CDR2 is SMNVEV (reference sequence).

V usage is TRBV15 and J usage is TRBJ2-1; the D gene is possibly TRBD2 (5 bases). The CDR3 loop spans 14 amino acids. CDR1 and CDR2 (germline): LNHNV, YYDKDF (reference sequence). The germline V and J ends were trimmed by 6 bases and 9 bases, with 18 bases remaining between them. The CDR3 spells CATRSGIGVGEQFF. The CDR3, as DNA: TGTGCCACCAGAAGCGGCATTGGGGTGGGTGAGCAGTTCTTC.

About this clonotype: Being one base from a much bigger clone, this may be a read error. The J gene is TRBJ1-4, the V gene TRBV6-1, with D tentatively TRBD1 (6 bases). CDR3 length: 14 residues. V was cut by 5 bases and J by 7 bases, with 14 bases left in between. Germline CDR1 reads MNHNS; CDR2 reads SASEGT. CDR3 protein: CASSREGDGEKLFF. CDR3 DNA sequence: TGTGCCAGCAGTCGAGAGGGGGATGGTGAAAAACTGTTTTTT.

The J gene is TRBJ2-3, the V gene TRBV6-1; no clear D gene. The CDR3 runs to 14 residues. The ends were cut back, 6 bases at V and 6 bases at J, with 16 bases in the middle. CDR1 is MNHNS, CDR2 SASEGT, per germline. The CDR3 here is CASSLVTGEDTQYF. CDR3 DNA sequence: TGTGCCAGCAGCCTTGTGACTGGCGAGGATACGCAGTATTTT.

This clonotype was observed at least ten times. This chain joins TRBV19 and TRBJ1-5; D is unresolved. Germline CDR1 reads LNHDA; CDR2 reads SQIVND (reference sequence). V was pared by 3 bases and J by 3 bases, with 9 bases between. The CDR3 is 14 residues long. In nucleotides, the CDR3 is TGTGCCAGTAGTATCTCACGGACCAATCAGCCCCAGCATTTT. Protein: CASSISRTNQPQHF.

This clonotype was found once. This chain links TRBV12-3 or TRBV12-4 with TRBJ2-7; D unresolved. The V end lost 6 bases, the J end lost 4 bases, and 13 bases lay between the germline ends. CDR3 length equals 13 residues. CDR3 in DNA: TGTGCCAGCAGCGAGGAGTATTCATACGAGCAGTACTTC. It encodes CASSEEYSYEQYF.

By share, this clonotype ranks as medium-sized. The chain carries TRBV15 and TRBJ1-6; D is perhaps TRBD1 (5 bases). The germline V gene has CDR1 LNHNV and CDR2 YYDKDF (reference sequence). CDR3 size: 14 residues. V lost 2 bases and J lost 5, with 7 bases in between. CDR3 in DNA: TGTGCCACCAGCAGACAGGGTCATAATTCACCCCTCCACTTT. The encoded protein is CATSRQGHNSPLHF.

Points on this clonotype: A far larger clone is one nucleotide away, so this likely arose from a read error. The rearrangement uses TRBV6-6 and TRBJ2-1; D not certain. This CDR3 spans 15 amino acids. Trimming took 0 bases from V and 1 from J, leaving 7 bases between them. Germline CDR1 MNHNY, CDR2 SVGAGI (reference sequence). The CDR3 bases are TGTGCCAGCAGTTACTCTATAACTTCCTACAATGAGCAGTTCTTC. Its protein is CASSYSITSYNEQFF.

By share, this clonotype ranks as medium-sized (0.01 to 0.1%). In DNA, the CDR3 is TGTGCCAGCAGTGTGACAGGGGTCGGCGAGCAGTACTTC. It yields the protein CASSVTGVGEQYF. The chain has TRBV6-1 and TRBJ2-7; 8 nucleotides align to TRBD1. Germline assignment: CDR1 MNHNS and CDR2 SASEGT. The J segment lost 6 bases and the V segment lost 4 bases, leaving 5 bases of the junction unmatched. The CDR3 runs 13 residues.

A note on this clonotype: It may be a read error: a sequence one base away is much more abundant. This chain links TRBV2 with TRBJ2-3; D gene unclear. The germline CDR1 and CDR2 sequences are SNHLY and FYNNEI. The CDR3 extends over 12 amino acids. This CDR3 is CAGSGITDTQYF. DNA for the CDR3: TGTGCCGGCAGTGGGATCACAGATACGCAGTATTTT.

The sample holds many counts of this clonotype. This chain joins TRBV20-1 and TRBJ2-5; TRBD1 aligns across 7 bases. Germline CDR1 reads DFQATT; CDR2 reads SNEGSKA (reference sequence). The CDR3 is 13 residues long. V gave up 3 bases and J gave up 5 bases; unmatched junction bases: 6. The CDR3 spells CSASLGQSETQYF. The CDR3 coding sequence is TGCAGTGCTAGTCTGGGACAGTCCGAGACCCAGTACTTC.

This clonotype has just a few counts. This is likely an artifact of a read error, given a far larger clone one base away. Given the absence of the conserved phenylalanine or tryptophan at the CDR3 end, a read error is likely. Because the CDR3's place on the DNA is in doubt, the DNA is left out and the CDR3 is given as listed by TCRdb. The CDR3 sequence: CASSPALGTALIN. The chain carries TRBV6-2 or TRBV6-3 and TRBJ2-7; TRBD1, the D gene given by the table, was not confirmed from the DNA. The CDR3 region is 13 residues in length, termini included. The germline V gene has CDR1 MNHEY and CDR2 SVGEGT.

This clonotype was detected many times. This chain joins TRBV6-1 and TRBJ1-1, with 7 bases matching TRBD1. Trimming removed 6 bases from V and 1 base from J; junction bases left unmatched: 5. From germline, CDR1 is MNHNS and CDR2 SASEGT. This CDR3 has 14 residues. CDR3 nucleotides: TGTGCCAGCAGGCCGGGACAGCAGAACACTGAAGCTTTCTTT. Residues: CASRPGQQNTEAFF.

The chain is built from TRBV6-2 or TRBV6-3 and TRBJ2-1, with 8 nucleotides matching TRBD1. J lost 2 bases, V lost 5 bases, and 11 bases had no gene match. CDR1 and CDR2 (germline): MNHEY, SVGEGT. CDR3 length: 17 residues. The CDR3 DNA follows: TGTGCCAGCAGTCCCGGGACAGGATTGCTGGCCTACAATGAGCAGTTCTTC. It translates to CASSPGTGLLAYNEQFF.